This T cell receptor beta chain was found in a study of blood T cell repertoires in COVID-19. Study summary: From T cells, B-cell-depleted T cells, or PBMCs came the material, which was cDNA or gDNA.

CDR1 is SQVTM and CDR2 is ANQGSEA in the germline V gene. With V trimmed by 5 bases and J by 10 bases, 8 bases remained unmatched. The CDR3 has 13 residues. Per the original methods: Scientists estimated how many nucleated cells there were by amplifying reference gene primers. The repertoire was sequenced with immunoSEQ multiplex PCR; TCRdb's copy has only in-frame clones and lacks some. The D gene and trimming were derived from the DNA, and the V and J assignments and clone size from that table. This table holds some 500,000 clones, about 88% found once. The clonotype comes from a woman aged 50 to 65 with COVID-19, enrolled during active disease. The chain recombines TRBV29-1 with TRBJ2-4, with 10 nucleotides matching TRBD1. The sequenced material came from peripheral blood. The CDR3 region has the DNA TGCAGCGTTCCGGGACAGGGGACGAATATTCAGTACTTC. It is translated as CSVPGQGTNIQYF.